This TCR beta chain was sequenced in a study of T cells in Graves' hyperthyroidism and ophthalmopathy. This clonotype has ten or more counts. 10 ml of fresh peripheral blood supplied the PBMCs. The CDR3 loop spans 14 amino acids. Germline-derived CDR1 and CDR2 are LGHDT and YNNKEL (reference sequence). Germline trimming cut 4 bases from V and 2 bases from J; bases unmatched to any gene: 4. Amplified TCR beta CDR3 regions derived from RNA transcripts. HTBI primers were used for first-round RT-PCR of the TCR CDR3. TCRdb passed the multiplex PCR reads through MiXCR, listing each CDR3 protein once. Of roughly 720,000 distinct CDR3 sequences in the sample, approximately 15% were seen once.

This TCR was sampled from a man between 50 and 59 years old with Graves' hyperthyroidism. Sequenced sample: blood. The chain recombines TRBV3-1 with TRBJ2-7; 8 positions match TRBD2. DNA for the CDR3: TGTGCCAGCAGCCGTAGCGGGGCACCCTACGAGCAGTACTTC. As protein: CASSRSGAPYEQYF.